The text below deals with one T cell receptor (beta chain). Its antigen is still unknown. These data originate in a study of vaccination and CD4 T cells after COVID-19. This CDR3 is built from 16 residues. Trimming shortened V by 4 bases and J by 0 bases, and 13 bases separated the two germline ends. CD4+ T cells that had been cultured provided DNA sequenced with the Oncomine TCR Beta short-read assay. TCRdb processed the PCR reads anew with MiXCR; each CDR3 protein has one entry. The sample holds about 4,000 distinct CDR3 sequences, around 15% seen once. Treatment indicated: approximately 11-day PBMC culture with coronavirus spike peptide pools or control peptides (ViraFEST assay).

This receptor was identified in a human donor who had recovered from COVID-19. The sequencing sample was made of CD4+ T cells from blood, cultured in vitro. This chain joins TRBV6-7 and TRBJ1-3; weak D call: TRBD1 (5 bases). TRBV6-7 is recorded as an ORF, its role being uncertain. The CDR3 sequence: CASSFPDSHSGNTIYF. In DNA, the CDR3 is TGTGCCAGCAGTTTCCCTGACAGCCACTCTGGAAACACCATATATTTT.